Given below is one T cell receptor beta chain in context. Authors' analysis steps: Reference gene primer amplification gave estimated nucleated cell counts. Sequencing used immunoSEQ multiplex PCR; TCRdb keeps in-frame clones, though not all of them. The V and J calls and clone size come from that table; D and trimming were worked out from the DNA. The sample shows tens of thousands of clones, 90% of them seen only once. The data are from a study of blood T cell repertoires in COVID-19. Study at large: T cells, B-cell-depleted T cells, or PBMCs provided the cDNA or gDNA that served as material.

Per germline, CDR1 LNHDA and CDR2 SQIVND (reference sequence). Trimming took off 7 bases at V and 2 bases at J, with 15 bases between the two ends. The CDR3 has 15 amino acids. V gene TRBV19 combines with J gene TRBJ1-3; the D is unclear. The TCR was taken from a human donor with active COVID-19. The donor label of this sample is uncertain. The sequenced sample was peripheral blood. The CDR3 sequence is CASTTPKQAGNTIYF. In DNA, the CDR3 is TGTGCCAGTACTACCCCAAAGCAGGCTGGAAACACCATATATTTT. Supplemented by reference TRBV19 and TRBJ1-3, the full variable domain reads DGGITQSPKYLFRKEGQNVTLSCEQNLNHDAMYWYRQDPGQGLRLIYYSQIVNDFQKGDIAEGYSVSREKKESFPLTVTSAQKNPTAFYLCASTTPKQAGNTIYFGEGSWLTVV.